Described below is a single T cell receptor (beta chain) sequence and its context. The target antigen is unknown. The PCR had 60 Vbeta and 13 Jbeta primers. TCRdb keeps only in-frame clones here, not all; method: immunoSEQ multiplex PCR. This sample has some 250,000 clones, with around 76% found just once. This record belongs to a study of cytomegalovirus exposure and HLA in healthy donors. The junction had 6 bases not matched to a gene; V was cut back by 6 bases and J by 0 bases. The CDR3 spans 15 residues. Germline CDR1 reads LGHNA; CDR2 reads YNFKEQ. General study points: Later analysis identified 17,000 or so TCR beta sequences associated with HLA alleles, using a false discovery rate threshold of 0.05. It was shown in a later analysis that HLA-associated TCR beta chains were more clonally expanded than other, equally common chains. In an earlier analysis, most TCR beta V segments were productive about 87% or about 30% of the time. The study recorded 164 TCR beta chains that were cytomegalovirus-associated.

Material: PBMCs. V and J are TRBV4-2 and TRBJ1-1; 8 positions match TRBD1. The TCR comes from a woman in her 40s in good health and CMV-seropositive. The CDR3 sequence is CASSSGGALNTEAFF. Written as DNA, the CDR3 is TGTGCCAGCAGTTCAGGGGGCGCGCTGAACACTGAAGCTTTCTTT.